The text below deals with one TCR beta chain. Its antigen is not identified. The data stem from a study of shared clonotypes between healthy human individuals. Terminally differentiated effector memory CD45RA+ cells were excluded from the naive CD8 cells, which were CD45RO-negative and positively selected for CCR7. Replicate PCRs from sorted subsets contained about 200 ng DNA, which is roughly 30,000 T cell genomes. Sequencing used immunoSEQ multiplex PCR; TCRdb keeps in-frame clones, though not all of them. The sample holds roughly 770,000 clones, approximately 96% seen once. Findings and limits, study-wide: On the whole, naive subsets had larger estimated richness than memory subsets had. Clonotypes which were not shared had lower generation probabilities than clonotypes that all four donors shared. Since donors were few, the genetic and exposure-history diversity represented was limited.

The V gene's germline CDR1 is MNHEY and CDR2 SVGAGI. The CDR3 consists of 13 residues. V was cut by 8 bases and J by 2 bases, with 10 bases left in between. The TCR was taken from a man between 25 and 39 years old in good health. Sequencing input: naive CD8+ T cells sorted from blood. This chain uses TRBV6-5 with TRBJ2-1; the D gene is possibly TRBD2 (5 bases). CDR3 region: CASGESTYNEQFF. CDR3 DNA sequence: TGTGCCAGCGGGGAGAGTACCTACAATGAGCAGTTCTTC.